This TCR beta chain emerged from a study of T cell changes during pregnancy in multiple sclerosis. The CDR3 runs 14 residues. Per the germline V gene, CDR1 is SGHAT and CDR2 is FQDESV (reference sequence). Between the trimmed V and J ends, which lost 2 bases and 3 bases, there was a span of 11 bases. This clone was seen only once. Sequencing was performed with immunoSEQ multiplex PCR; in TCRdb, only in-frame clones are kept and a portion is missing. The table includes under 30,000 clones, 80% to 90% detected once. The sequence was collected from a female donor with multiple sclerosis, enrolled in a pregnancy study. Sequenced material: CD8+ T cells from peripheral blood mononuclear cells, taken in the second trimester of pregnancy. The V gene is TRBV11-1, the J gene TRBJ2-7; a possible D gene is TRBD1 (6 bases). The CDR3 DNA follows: TGTGCCAGCAGCTTAAAGACAGGTTACTACGAGCAGTACTTC. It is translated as CASSLKTGYYEQYF.